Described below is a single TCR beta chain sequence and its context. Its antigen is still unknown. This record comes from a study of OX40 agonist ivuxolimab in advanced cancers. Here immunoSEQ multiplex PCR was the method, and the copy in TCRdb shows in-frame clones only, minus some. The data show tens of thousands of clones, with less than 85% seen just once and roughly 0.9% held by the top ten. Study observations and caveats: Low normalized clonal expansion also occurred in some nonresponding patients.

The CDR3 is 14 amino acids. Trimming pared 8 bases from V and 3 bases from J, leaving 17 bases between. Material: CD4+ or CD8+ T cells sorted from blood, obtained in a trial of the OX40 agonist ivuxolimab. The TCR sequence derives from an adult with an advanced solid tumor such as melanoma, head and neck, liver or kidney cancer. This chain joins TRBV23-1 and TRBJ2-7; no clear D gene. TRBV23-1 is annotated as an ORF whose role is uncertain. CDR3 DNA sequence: TGCGCCAGCGATGAAACGGGTCGTAACTACGAGCAGTACTTC. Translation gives CASDETGRNYEQYF.